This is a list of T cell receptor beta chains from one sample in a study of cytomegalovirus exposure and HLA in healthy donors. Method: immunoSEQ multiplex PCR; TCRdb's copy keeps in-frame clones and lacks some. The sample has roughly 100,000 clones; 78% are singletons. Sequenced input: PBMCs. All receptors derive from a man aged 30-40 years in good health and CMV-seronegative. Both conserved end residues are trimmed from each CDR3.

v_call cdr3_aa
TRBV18 ASSPTEDTEAF
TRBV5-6 ASRLPGRPYEQY
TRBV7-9 ASSLILAETYEQY
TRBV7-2 ASSPSGGNEQY
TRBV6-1 ASSEVSGAGELF
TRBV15 ATSTTWADRGYGYT
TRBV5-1 ASSRGTSGAHYNEQF
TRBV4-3 ASSQGGQVNYGYT
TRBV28 ASSSGGTGRIQPQH
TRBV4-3 ASSQDRGDQPQH
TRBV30 AWSYRSRNTIY
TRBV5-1 ASSLGGRGTDTQY
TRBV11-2 ASSSDRGRSYEQY
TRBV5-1 ASSPGDGGNTIY
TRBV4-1 ASSRPGQEAF
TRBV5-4 ASSWIGQPYEQY